This T cell receptor (beta chain) was sequenced for a study of blood T cells in healthy people across ages. PCR was performed a second time for about 6 to 12 cycles using a sample-barcoded 5' primer and a J-beta primer mix. TCRdb redid the calling of the 5' RACE reads with MiXCR, one entry per CDR3 protein. The data show 450,000 to 600,000 distinct CDR3 sequences, 27% seen once. Whole-study results and caveats: Diversity of TCR beta correlated strongly with naive T cell percentage.

Germline lookup yields CDR1 KGHSH and CDR2 LQKENI. This CDR3 is built from 15 residues. V lost 6 bases, J lost 4 bases, and 15 bases lay in between. With respect to this clonotype: Its antigen remains unknown.

These data were likewise used in another study, on T cells of mothers and their children. According to that study: Compared with unrelated pairs, related mother-child pairs had slightly higher, non-significant overlap. Across the analysis, no persistent microchimeric T cell clones were detected.

The source is a boy aged 2 to 10 in good health. Sequenced sample: blood. V gene TRBV18 combines with J gene TRBJ1-4, with a weak D call TRBD1 (5 bases). The CDR3 nucleotides are TGTGCCAGCTCGGCCCGAAGGGGAGGTAATGAAAAACTGTTTTTT. This gives the protein CASSARRGGNEKLFF.